This passage covers 25 T cell receptor beta chains from one sample sequenced in a study of blood T cell repertoires in COVID-19. The data were produced by immunoSEQ multiplex PCR, yet TCRdb's version contains in-frame clones alone and is incomplete. Here the sample spans a few hundred thousand clones, about 83% being singletons. Sequenced: peripheral blood. The receptors derive from a woman in her fifties or sixties with acute or convalescent COVID-19.

The gene calls are TRBV9 and TRBJ2-7; TRBD2 matches at 16 bases. The V gene end was trimmed by 2 bases and the J gene end by 6 bases; junction bases not matched to a gene: 2. This CDR3 region has 15 residues. Germline V CDR1 and CDR2: SGDLS, YYNGEE. In DNA, the CDR3 is TGTGCCAGCAGCGTTGGGACTAGCGGGAGGGCCGAGCAGTACTTC. Amino acids: CASSVGTSGRAEQYF.

The gene calls are TRBV4-1 and TRBJ2-1, with 10 bases fitting TRBD2. The CDR3 contains 16 residues. Trimming removed 4 bases from V and 8 bases from J; junction bases left unmatched: 11. Germline V CDR1 and CDR2: MGHRA, YSYEKL. CDR3 amino acids: CASSPNGLADTHEQFF. CDR3 coding DNA: TGCGCCAGCAGCCCAAACGGACTAGCGGATACGCATGAGCAGTTCTTC.

The chain couples TRBV3-1 (or the pseudogene TRBV3-2) to TRBJ2-5; 9 bases align to TRBD1. Germline trimming cut 3 bases from V and 5 bases from J; bases unmatched to any gene: 10. CDR1 LGHDT and CDR2 YNNKEL come from the germline V gene (reference sequence). This CDR3 is 16 amino acids long. DNA for the CDR3: TGTGCCAGCAGCCACACGGACAGGGGTATTGGGGAGACCCAGTACTTC. It translates to CASSHTDRGIGETQYF.

CDR3 nucleotide sequence: TGCGCCAGCAGCGGAACGGGGGGGCGAAGGGAGCTGTTTTTT. It yields the protein CASSGTGGRRELFF. The chain recombines TRBV10-1 with TRBJ2-2; TRBD2 aligns across 8 bases. With 6 bases clipped from V and 9 bases from J, the junction kept 9 bases outside the gene matches. Germline V gives CDR1 WNHNN, CDR2 SYGVQD (reference sequence). The CDR3 is 14 amino acids.

As DNA, the CDR3 is TGTGCCAGTAGTACAGGGCAGGCCAGACTTGAAGCTTTCTTT. It codes for CASSTGQARLEAFF. The rearrangement uses TRBV19 and TRBJ1-1; weak D call: TRBD1 (5 bases). Germline V gene data show CDR1 as LNHDA and CDR2 as SQIVND (reference sequence). V shed 4 bases and J shed 7 bases, with 16 bases lying between them. This CDR3 comprises 14 residues.

The V gene is TRBV6-5, the J gene TRBJ2-7, with D perhaps matching TRBD1 (5 bases). The V gene lost 8 bases and the J gene lost 2 bases, with 13 bases spanning the gap. CDR1 is MNHEY, CDR2 SVGAGI, per germline. This CDR3 spans 13 amino acids. As DNA, the CDR3 is TGTGCCAGCGGCACAGGAGTTACCTACGAGCAGTACGTC. It specifies CASGTGVTYEQYV.

The V and J genes are TRBV19 and TRBJ1-5; no reliable D call. Germline lookup yields CDR1 LNHDA and CDR2 SQIVND (reference sequence). This CDR3 is built from 16 residues. Deletions cut 1 base from V and 2 bases from J, with 12 bases between. The CDR3 is CASSIGGEGGNQPQHF. The CDR3 nucleotides read TGTGCCAGTAGTATAGGTGGGGAGGGAGGCAATCAGCCCCAGCATTTT.

V and J are TRBV4-1 and TRBJ1-2; weak D call: TRBD1 (5 bases). The CDR3 sequence is 15 residues long. CDR1 is MGHRA and CDR2 is YSYEKL in the germline V gene. Trimming stripped 1 base from V and 5 bases from J, with 14 bases between. The CDR3 nucleotides are TGCGCCAGCAGCCAAGGACGAAACAGGAGATATGGCTACACCTTC. Protein: CASSQGRNRRYGYTF.

The chain employs TRBV27 and TRBJ2-7, with 13 nucleotides matching TRBD2. V dropped 5 bases and J dropped 5; count of bases not matched to a gene: 9. The CDR3 sequence is 16 residues long. The germline V gene encodes CDR1 MNHEY and CDR2 SMNVEV (reference sequence). The CDR3: CASSRYLGLAGDEQYF. As DNA, the CDR3 is TGTGCCAGCAGTCGATACTTAGGACTAGCGGGGGACGAGCAGTACTTC.

The gene calls are TRBV7-9 and TRBJ2-7; TRBD1 aligns across 9 bases. From germline, CDR1 is SEHNR and CDR2 FQNEAQ (reference sequence). This CDR3 region has 14 residues. The V and J ends lost 3 bases and 4 bases, in that order; junction bases with no gene match: 4. The CDR3 reads CASSFLDRGYEQYF. The CDR3 DNA is TGTGCCAGCAGCTTCCTGGACAGGGGATACGAGCAGTACTTC.

This sequence joins TRBV19 and TRBJ2-2; TRBD1 agrees at 8 bases. This CDR3 spans 14 amino acids. The V segment lost 10 bases and the J segment 4 bases; nucleotides outside the gene matches: 8. CDR1 is LNHDA, CDR2 SQIVND, per germline (reference sequence). The CDR3 sequence: CANSTGAGTGELFF. The CDR3 nucleotides are TGTGCCAACTCGACAGGGGCGGGCACCGGGGAGCTGTTTTTT.

The J gene is TRBJ1-6, the V gene TRBV10-3, with D unclear. The CDR3 runs to 13 residues. The V gene's germline CDR1 is ENHRY and CDR2 SYGVKD. Trimming took off 3 bases at V and 7 bases at J, with 7 bases between the two ends. DNA for the CDR3: TGTGCCATCAGTGACCATTCCAATTCACCCCTCCACTTT. Its protein is CAISDHSNSPLHF.

The chain joins TRBV28 to TRBJ1-6; possibly TRBD1 for D (5 bases). V was pared by 5 bases and J by 3 bases, with 11 bases between. The CDR3 extends over 15 amino acids. The germline CDR1 and CDR2 sequences are MDHEN and SYDVKM. CDR3 sequence (DNA): TGTGCCAGCAGTCTAGGGGACTTCTATAATTCACCCCTCCACTTT. It specifies CASSLGDFYNSPLHF.

The gene calls are TRBV9 and TRBJ1-1, with D possibly TRBD1 on 6 matching bases. V dropped 0 bases and J dropped 3 bases, with 9 bases sitting between them. CDR3 length: 14 residues. Germline V gene lookup returns CDR1 SGDLS and CDR2 YYNGEE. This chain's CDR3 is CASSVAPGDTEAFF. CDR3 nucleotides: TGTGCCAGCAGCGTAGCTCCAGGGGACACTGAAGCTTTCTTT. The whole variable domain, remainder taken from reference TRBV9 and TRBJ1-1, is DSGVTQTPKHLITATGQRVTLRCSPRSGDLSVYWYQQSLDQGLQFLIQYYNGEERAKGNILERFSAQQFPDLHSELNLSSLELGDSALYFCASSVAPGDTEAFFGQGTRLTVV.

The genes are TRBV30 and TRBJ1-1, with 8 bases fitting TRBD1. The CDR3 consists of 12 residues. CDR1 and CDR2 from the germline V gene are GTSNPN and SVGIG (reference sequence). The ends lost 5 bases at V and 5 bases at J; junction bases unmatched: 4. The CDR3 reads CAWQGARTEAFF. CDR3 in DNA: TGTGCCTGGCAGGGGGCGAGGACTGAAGCTTTCTTT. The full variable domain, with the rest looked up from reference TRBV30 and TRBJ1-1, is SQTIHQWPATLVQPVGSPLSLECTVEGTSNPNLYWYRQAAGRGLQLLFYSVGIGQISSEVPQNLSASRPQDRQFILSSKKLLLSDSGFYLCAWQGARTEAFFGQGTRLTVV.

The DNA of the CDR3 is TGTGCCAGCAGCCCTATACAGGGTAGCTCCTACGAGCAGTACGTC. It specifies CASSPIQGSSYEQYV. The chain employs TRBV5-5 and TRBJ2-7, with D possibly TRBD1 on 6 matching bases. Germline-derived CDR1 and CDR2 are SGHKS and YYEKEE (reference sequence). Trimming pared 4 bases from V and 0 bases from J, leaving 14 bases between. This CDR3 is built from 15 residues.

This clone showed up just once. This chain links TRBV6-2 or TRBV6-3 with TRBJ2-1, with TRBD2 identical over 14 bases. With 2 bases clipped from V and 13 bases from J, the junction kept 10 bases outside the gene matches. CDR3 length equals 16 residues. CDR1 MNHEY and CDR2 SVGEGT come from the germline V gene. CDR3 in amino acids: CASSYPLGLAGGPQFF. The CDR3, as DNA: TGTGCCAGCAGTTACCCATTAGGACTAGCGGGAGGCCCCCAGTTCTTC.

This clone was seen only a few times. V gene TRBV15 combines with J gene TRBJ1-1, with 10 bases identical to TRBD1. The CDR3 spans 17 residues. Trimming removed 6 bases from V and 2 bases from J; junction bases left unmatched: 12. Germline CDR1 is LNHNV and CDR2 is YYDKDF (reference sequence). The CDR3 spells CATRDRTGGIGNTEAFF. The CDR3 DNA follows: TGTGCCACCAGGGATCGGACAGGGGGGATCGGAAACACTGAAGCTTTCTTT. The full variable domain, completed using reference TRBV15 and TRBJ1-1, is DAMVIQNPRYQVTQFGKPVTLSCSQTLNHNVMYWYQQKSSQAPKLLFHYYDKDFNNEADTPDNFQSRRPNTSFCFLDIRSPGLGDTAMYLCATRDRTGGIGNTEAFFGQGTRLTVV.

J is TRBJ1-1 and V is TRBV6-4; D unclear. Trimming shortened V by 5 bases and J by 1 base, and 8 bases separated the two germline ends. CDR1 is MRHNA, CDR2 SNTAGT, per germline. CDR3 length: 13 residues. The CDR3 loop reads CASSQEGNTEAFF. The DNA for the CDR3 is TGTGCCAGCAGTCAAGAGGGGAACACTGAAGCTTTCTTT.

The rearrangement links TRBV6-1 to TRBJ1-2; no definite D call. The CDR3 is made up of 13 amino acids. The V gene's germline CDR1 is MNHNS and CDR2 SASEGT. Trimming removed 0 bases at V and 5 bases at J, with 7 bases between. The CDR3 reads CASSEAGHYGYTF. Written as DNA, the CDR3 is TGTGCCAGCAGTGAAGCGGGCCATTATGGCTACACCTTC.

This rearrangement joins TRBV4-2 to TRBJ1-1, with D possibly being TRBD1 (6 bases). The CDR3 covers 17 residues. V lost 1 base to trimming and J lost 1 base, with 16 bases between them. Germline assignment: CDR1 LGHNA and CDR2 YNFKEQ. Here the CDR3 DNA reads TGTGCCAGCAGCCAAGTAACAATCCCGGGACAGAACACTGAAGCTTTCTTT. This encodes CASSQVTIPGQNTEAFF.

V is TRBV27 and J is TRBJ2-3; D unresolved. V gave up 4 bases and J gave up 1 base, with 15 bases separating them. CDR3 length equals 16 residues. Germline values: CDR1 MNHEY, CDR2 SMNVEV (reference sequence). This CDR3 is CASSSLDAAGTDTQYF. CDR3 sequence (DNA): TGTGCCAGCAGTTCCCTCGACGCGGCCGGCACAGATACGCAGTATTTT.

The count of this clone is one. CDR3 nucleotide sequence: TGTGCCAGCAGCTTAGGCCGGGGAGGGACCCAGTACTTC. Translating it yields CASSLGRGGTQYF. The rearrangement links TRBV7-2 to TRBJ2-5; TRBD2 is a possible D gene (6 bases). V was pared by 1 base and J by 7 bases, with 10 bases between. CDR1 SGHTA and CDR2 FQGNSA come from the germline V gene. The CDR3 runs to 13 residues.

This CDR3 reads CASSTTDSPYNEQFF. CDR3 DNA: TGCGCCAGCAGCACGACAGATTCTCCTTACAATGAGCAGTTCTTC. The J gene is TRBJ2-1, the V gene TRBV5-1; the D gene is possibly TRBD1 (5 bases). There are 15 residues in the CDR3. V lost 4 bases and J lost 4, with 15 bases in between. Germline values: CDR1 SGHRS, CDR2 YFSETQ.

The CDR3 DNA sequence: TGTGCCAGCAGCGCCCCGTTCAAGACACAGAATCAGCCCCAGCATTTT. Translation: CASSAPFKTQNQPQHF. The V call is TRBV9, the J call TRBJ1-5; D is uncertain. The CDR3 contains 16 residues. Germline V lookup: CDR1 SGDLS, CDR2 YYNGEE. Deletions cut 3 bases from V and 4 bases from J, with 17 bases between. Drawing the rest from reference TRBV9 and TRBJ1-5, the complete variable domain is DSGVTQTPKHLITATGQRVTLRCSPRSGDLSVYWYQQSLDQGLQFLIQYYNGEERAKGNILERFSAQQFPDLHSELNLSSLELGDSALYFCASSAPFKTQNQPQHFGDGTRLSIL.